This T cell receptor (beta chain) was observed in a study of blood T cell repertoires in COVID-19 (dated by TCRdb to the early 2020s). Notes on the research overall: Samples from collaborators originated in the United States, Italy and Spain and spanned both the acute and convalescent phases of COVID-19. Subjects who had been exposed to COVID-19, were actively infected with it, or had recovered from it provided the deeply sampled blood TCRbeta repertoires that made up the dataset. HLA class I and class II types, where available, came from metadata supplied by the sample provider rather than from assay-based typing. The material from the prospective study consisted of cDNA or gDNA derived from T cells, B-cell-depleted T cells, or PBMCs. Samples came from the ongoing ImmuneRACE study (first 160 participants) plus 1,254 subjects from 6 global collaborators. The repertoires were released in a freely available public database intended as a resource for research on the immune response to SARS-CoV-2. The sample metadata nearly always contained a de-identified subject ID, COVID-19 status, age in years and sex.

Broad study findings and their caveats: The amount of clinical and demographic metadata varied by source and participant and was provided uncurated.

Via the germline V gene, CDR1 is KGHSH and CDR2 LQKENI. V sheds 3 bases and J sheds 2 bases, leaving 11 bases between their ends. The CDR3 sequence holds 15 residues, the cysteine and phenylalanine included. The retained sequence is limited to the CDR3, 45 bases, with the frame set at the first base. One collaborating source in Seattle enrolled patients while the patients were actively infected and followed the patients over time throughout the course of disease. The collaborating institutions used their own protocols to collect whole blood in K2EDTA tubes. For TCRbeta analysis, collaborator samples were shipped as frozen whole blood, as isolated PBMCs, or as DNA extracted from either sample type. TCRbeta CDR3 regions were amplified from genomic DNA by means of the immunoSEQ Assay, a bias-controlled multiplex PCR. Under the source paper's analysis protocol: The number of nucleated cells in each sample was estimated by amplification of reference gene primers within the assay. To quantify the absolute abundance of each unique TCRbeta CDR3 rearrangement, sequence reads were collapsed and filtered. For each sample, productive Simpson clonality was calculated by taking the square root of Simpson's diversity index across productive rearrangements. TCRdb retrieved this table from immuneACCESS and kept in-frame rearrangements only. Not all clones are present; in checked studies, unresolved V genes account for under half, and no reason is known for the remainder. The DNA gave D and trimming, while V, J and clone size come from that table. Here the sample has some 250,000 clones; around nine tenths occur a single time. The biggest ten clones account for approximately 5.1% of the sample.

About this clone: It has no known antigen specificity. No per-base quality is available; no much larger clone lies one base away. At the DNA level, this CDR3 is encoded by other sequences in the same sample as well.

The receptor's source is a woman in her fifties or sixties with COVID-19, enrolled during active disease. This chain joins TRBV18 to TRBJ1-5; the D segment could be TRBD1, given 6 matching bases. Sample: peripheral blood. The bases read TGTGCCAGCTCACCTACAGGGAAAGGCAATCAGCCCCAGCATTTT. Its amino acids are CASSPTGKGNQPQHF.